This TCR beta chain was observed in a study of T cell responses to AZD1222 COVID-19 vaccine. The repertoire was sequenced with immunoSEQ multiplex PCR; TCRdb's copy has only in-frame clones and lacks some. The repertoire holds roughly 120,000 clones, with more than 85% as singletons. The CDR3 has 14 amino acids. With 4 bases clipped from V and 2 bases from J, the junction kept 6 bases outside the gene matches. Germline CDR1 reads SGHDT; CDR2 reads YYEEEE. This sample comprised peripheral blood, obtained 28 days after the second AZD1222 dose. The receptor was derived from an adult who received the AZD1222 COVID-19 vaccine. The chain links TRBV5-6 to TRBJ2-7, with TRBD1 identical over 7 bases. CDR3 sequence (DNA): TGTGCCAGCAGCGCCGGGACAGCCGCCTACGAGCAGTACTTC. Its translation is CASSAGTAAYEQYF.